This is a list of T cell receptor beta chains from one sample in a study of blood T cell repertoires in COVID-19. The protocol was immunoSEQ multiplex PCR, while the TCRdb copy is restricted to in-frame clones and leaves out a portion. The sample shows fewer than 350,000 clones, under 95% of them seen only once. The sample taken for sequencing was PBMCs or T cells enriched from blood (not recorded which). All receptors come from a woman in her forties with acute COVID-19. CDR3s include the opening cysteine and the closing phenylalanine or tryptophan. The D gene is left open where the match is weak. Part of the rows lack a size; the others show once, few, many or a class for expanded clones.

TRBJ1-1 NA NA 10 TRBV20-1 TGCAGTGCTAGGCGAGATGAAGCTTTCTTT CSARRDEAFF
TRBJ2-1 NA NA 12 TRBV5-4 TGTGCCAGCAGCTTTGTGAGCGGTGAGCAGTTCTTC CASSFVSGEQFF
TRBJ2-7 NA TRBD1 13 TRBV30 TGTGCCTGGAACAGGGGGACAACCTACGAGCAGTACTTC CAWNRGTTYEQYF
TRBJ1-5 once NA 16 TRBV30 TGTGCCTGGAGTGGAGGTCTGACTGTTAGCAATCAGCCCCAGCATTTT CAWSGGLTVSNQPQHF
TRBJ1-1 NA TRBD1 13 TRBV7-8 TGTGCCACCAGACAGGGAATGAACACTGAAGCTTTCTTT CATRQGMNTEAFF
TRBJ2-5 NA NA 12 TRBV6-5 TGTGCCAGCTCAGCGAATGAGGAGACCCAGTACTTC CASSANEETQYF
TRBJ1-2 NA TRBD1 15 TRBV7-8 TGTGCCAGCAGCTGGGGACAGGGGCCTGGTTCTGGCTACACCTTC CASSWGQGPGSGYTF
TRBJ1-1 NA NA 14 TRBV6-5 TGTGCCAGCAGTAAGACAGGAGGCGACACTGAAGCTTTCTTT CASSKTGGDTEAFF
TRBJ1-3 NA NA 15 TRBV19 TGTGCCAGTAGTATAGTAACACCCTCTGGAAACACCATATATTTT CASSIVTPSGNTIYF
TRBJ1-2 once NA 15 TRBV10-2 TGCGCCAGCAGTGAGTCGGGGGGGCCCACCTATGGCTACACCTTC CASSESGGPTYGYTF
TRBJ2-1 NA TRBD2 15 TRBV11-3 TGTGCCAGCAGCTTAAGGAGCGGGATCAGGAATGAGCAGTTCTTC CASSLRSGIRNEQFF
TRBJ1-1 NA NA 16 TRBV5-6 TGTGCCAGCAGCTTCACTGGGGGCGTTTTGAACACTGAAGCTTTCTTT CASSFTGGVLNTEAFF
TRBJ2-4 once TRBD1 18 TRBV19 TGTGCCAGTAGTACCCTCCCCACAGGGGTCCTGGGCAAAAACATTCAGTACTTC CASSTLPTGVLGKNIQYF
TRBJ1-3 NA TRBD1 15 TRBV6-5 TGTGCCAGCAGGGAGACAGGGGGCTCTGGAAACACCATATATTTT CASRETGGSGNTIYF
TRBJ1-1 NA NA 11 TRBV7-2 TGTGCCAGCAGCTTAACAGGGTTGGCTTTCTTT CASSLTGLAFF
TRBJ2-3 NA TRBD2 15 TRBV5-4 TGTGCCAGCAGCTTGGGGGAGGGGCGTCCAGACACGCAGTATTTT CASSLGEGRPDTQYF
TRBJ2-1 NA TRBD1 15 TRBV24-1 TGTGCCACCAGTGATCCCGGGACAGGGAGGAATGAGCAGTTCTTC CATSDPGTGRNEQFF
TRBJ1-2 NA NA 13 TRBV6-5 TGTGCCAGCTCCCGTAGGACAAACTATGGCTACACCTTC CASSRRTNYGYTF
TRBJ2-5 NA NA 14 TRBV7-2 TGTGCCAGCAGCTTTGGGGGGACGGGAGAGACCCAGTACTTC CASSFGGTGETQYF
TRBJ2-7 NA TRBD2 15 TRBV11-2 TGTGCCAGCAGCCCCCCGGGGGGTCTCGCCTACGAGCAGTACTTC CASSPPGGLAYEQYF
TRBJ1-2 once NA 16 TRBV9 TGTGCCAGCAGCGCAACCTCGGGGGGCCTTAACTATGGCTACACCTTC CASSATSGGLNYGYTF
TRBJ1-4 NA NA 16 TRBV11-2 TGTGCCAGCAGCCCCGGGTTATTGGCAACTAATGAAAAACTGTTTTTT CASSPGLLATNEKLFF
TRBJ2-7 NA TRBD2 15 TRBV28 TGTGCCAGCAGCAAGACTAGCGGGGGGACATACGAGCAGTACTTC CASSKTSGGTYEQYF
TRBJ1-6 once NA 24 TRBV27 TGTGCCAGCAGTTTATACTTTGCGCGGGGGGCATGGGGGTCAAAAAGCTCCTATAATTCACCCCTCCACTTT CASSLYFARGAWGSKSSYNSPLHF
TRBJ1-5 NA TRBD1 14 TRBV30 TGTGCCTGGAGGGGACAGGGACTAGGTCAGCCCCAGCATTTT CAWRGQGLGQPQHF
TRBJ2-1 NA NA 14 TRBV30 TGTGCCTGGAGTAGTACACTCCCGGGGAATGAGCAGTTCTTC CAWSSTLPGNEQFF
TRBJ2-3 once TRBD2 14 TRBV6-5 TGTGCCAGCATGCGCGGGAGAGGCGCAGATACGCAGTATTTT CASMRGRGADTQYF
TRBJ2-5 NA NA 15 TRBV7-3 TGTGCCAGCAGCCCCAGTGGGGGACGGGGGGAGACCCAGTACTTC CASSPSGGRGETQYF
TRBJ1-2 NA NA 15 TRBV19 TGTGCCAGTAGTATCAAAGGAGACGGGAACTATGGCTACACCTTC CASSIKGDGNYGYTF
TRBJ2-3 NA TRBD2 18 TRBV4-1 TGCGCCAGCAGCCAACCCTGGACCGGGAGGGGGAACACAGATACGCAGTATTTT CASSQPWTGRGNTDTQYF
TRBJ2-1 NA NA 14 TRBV18 TGTGCCAGCTCACCACCGTCAACTATCAATGAGCAGTTCTTC CASSPPSTINEQFF
TRBJ1-6 NA NA 13 TRBV18 TGTGCCAGCTCACCAACAGAGAATTCACCCCTCCACTTT CASSPTENSPLHF
TRBJ2-7 once TRBD1 16 TRBV19 TGTGCCAGTAGGAGAACGGACAGGGATAGCTCCTACGAGCAGTACTTC CASRRTDRDSSYEQYF
TRBJ1-6 NA TRBD1 18 TRBV4-3 TGCGCCAGCAGCCAATTTTCGACAGGGCGGAACTATAATTCACCCCTCCACTTT CASSQFSTGRNYNSPLHF
TRBJ2-2 NA TRBD1 15 TRBV2 TGTGCCAGCAAGGGACAGAGTACGAACACCGGGGAGCTGTTTTTT CASKGQSTNTGELFF
TRBJ2-1 NA TRBD2 16 TRBV19 TGTGCCAGTAGTATAGGAGGGACTAGCGGGTTTGATGAGCAGTTCTTC CASSIGGTSGFDEQFF
TRBJ2-7 NA NA 12 TRBV18 TGTGCCAGCTCACCGAGTAGAGACGAGCAGTACTTC CASSPSRDEQYF
TRBJ2-3 NA TRBD2 16 TRBV11-2 TGTGCCAGCAGCGTCGGGACTATACAGAGCACAGATACGCAGTATTTT CASSVGTIQSTDTQYF
TRBJ2-3 few TRBD2 16 TRBV15 TGTGCCACCAGCCTCAACGTAGCGGGGGGCACAGATACGCAGTATTTT CATSLNVAGGTDTQYF
TRBJ1-4 NA TRBD1 16 TRBV27 TGTGCCAGCAGTATGAATCCGGGACAGGGGTATGAAAAACTGTTTTTT CASSMNPGQGYEKLFF
TRBJ1-3 NA NA 15 TRBV7-8 TGTGCCAGCAGCTTACATACTCACTCTGGAAACACCATATATTTT CASSLHTHSGNTIYF
TRBJ2-1 NA TRBD2 15 TRBV19 TGTGCCAGTAGGTCCGCAGCGGGAGAGGGCAATGAGCAGTTCTTC CASRSAAGEGNEQFF
TRBJ1-1 few NA 13 TRBV12-3/TRBV12-4 TGTGCCAGTTACAAGGAGGGAGTTACTGAAGCTTTCTTT CASYKEGVTEAFF
TRBJ2-3 NA TRBD2 18 TRBV18 TGTGCCAGCTCAGCCATACCCCCGACTAGCGGGAGGGTAGATACGCAGTATTTT CASSAIPPTSGRVDTQYF
TRBJ1-2 once TRBD1 16 TRBV4-1 TGCGCCAGCAGCCAAGAGCCTGTTGACAGGGTGTATGGCTACACCTTC CASSQEPVDRVYGYTF
TRBJ1-4 NA NA 15 TRBV7-9 TGTGCCAGCAGCTTAGGTGGAGGCGGTAATGAAAAACTGTTTTTT CASSLGGGGNEKLFF
TRBJ2-2 NA TRBD2 15 TRBV6-5 TGTGCCAGCAGCGGTAGCGGGACAAACACCGGGGAGCTGTTTTTT CASSGSGTNTGELFF
TRBJ1-6 NA TRBD1 13 TRBV28 TGTGCCAGTATGGGACAGCAGTCTTCACCCCTCCACTTT CASMGQQSSPLHF
TRBJ2-5 NA NA 11 TRBV2 TGTGCCAGCAGTCAGGGAGAGACCCAGTACTTC CASSQGETQYF
TRBJ2-1 NA NA 15 TRBV2 TGTGCCAGCAGTGACGGGGGTAATCCCTACAATGAGCAGTTCTTC CASSDGGNPYNEQFF
TRBJ2-1 NA TRBD2 16 TRBV6-2/TRBV6-3 TGTGCCAGCAGTCCCCCCCAAGGTGGCGGGAGGCATGAGCAGTTCTTC CASSPPQGGGRHEQFF
TRBJ1-5 NA NA 14 TRBV7-8 TGTGCCAGCAGCTTGGTCCCGCAGAGGCAGCCCCAGCATTTT CASSLVPQRQPQHF
TRBJ2-5 NA TRBD2 17 TRBV9 TGTGCCAGCAGCACCCACCGAACTAGCGGGGGTAAAGAGACCCAGTACTTC CASSTHRTSGGKETQYF
TRBJ1-1 NA TRBD1 15 TRBV7-9 TGTGCCAGCAGCTTAGAATGGGACAGGAACACTGAAGCTTTCTTT CASSLEWDRNTEAFF
TRBJ1-1 NA NA 17 TRBV9 TGTGCCAGCAGCCGTAGTTACAGACTACCCATGAACACTGAAGCTTTCTTT CASSRSYRLPMNTEAFF
TRBJ1-5 NA NA 14 TRBV2 TGTGCCAGCTCCAATCGGGATATTAATCAGCCCCAGCATTTT CASSNRDINQPQHF
TRBJ1-2 NA NA 15 TRBV5-1 TGCGCCAGCAGCTTGGCGCCGGGGTCTACCTATGGCTACACCTTC CASSLAPGSTYGYTF